This entry is about one T cell receptor beta chain. The antigen is unknown. The entry originates in a study of cytotoxic CD8 clonotypes in ibrutinib-treated CLL. Study summary: On average, each sample had approximately 260,000 productive templates and more than 75,000 productive rearrangements.

TCRdb's table, derived via immunoSEQ multiplex PCR, lists solely in-frame clones and lacks some. The sample consists of 60,000 to 65,000 clones, around 60% of them appearing once. Overall study results and limits: Clonality rose at ibrutinib response and fell back toward baseline at progression.

The starting material was PBMCs, obtained after 12 months of ibrutinib treatment. The receptor's source is a human donor with chronic lymphocytic leukemia.

In nucleotides, the CDR3 is TGCGCCAGCAGCTTGGGCGGTGCCATCTCTGGAAACACCATATATTTT. Translated, it gives CASSLGGAISGNTIYF. The chain uses TRBV5-1 and TRBJ1-3; D remains unclear. Trimming stripped 0 bases from V and 0 bases from J, with 10 bases between. The CDR3 is made up of 16 amino acids. Germline V CDR1 and CDR2: SGHRS, YFSETQ. Based on the CDR3 plus reference TRBV5-1 and TRBJ1-3, the full variable domain is KAGVTQTPRYLIKTRGQQVTLSCSPISGHRSVSWYQQTPGQGLQFLFEYFSETQRNKGNFPGRFSGRQFSNSRSEMNVSTLELGDSALYLCASSLGGAISGNTIYFGEGSWLTVV.